These 22 T cell receptor beta chains came from one sample sequenced in a study of T cells in Graves' hyperthyroidism and ophthalmopathy. Amplified TCR beta CDR3 regions came from RNA transcripts. HTBI primers drove first-round RT-PCR of the TCR CDR3. Using its own MiXCR run on the multiplex PCR reads, TCRdb lists one record per CDR3 protein. The sample yields 500,000 to 700,000 distinct CDR3 sequences, approximately 15% seen once. The sequenced sample consisted of blood. These receptors originate from a woman in her late teens or twenties with Graves' hyperthyroidism.

Many counts were recorded for this clonotype. In DNA, the CDR3 is TGTGCCAGCAGCCAAGACAGCCAGAACACTGAAGCTTTCTTT. Its translation: CASSQDSQNTEAFF. V usage is TRBV3-1 and J usage is TRBJ1-1; D is unresolved. CDR1 LGHDT and CDR2 YNNKEL come from the germline V gene (reference sequence). The CDR3 runs to 14 residues. The ends were cut back, 0 bases at V and 1 base at J, with 6 bases in the middle.

This clonotype was observed at least ten times. CDR3 DNA: TGTGCCAGCAGTCCCGGGACAGGGTTTGGCTACACCTTC. Amino acid sequence: CASSPGTGFGYTF. The rearrangement joins TRBV12-3 or TRBV12-4 to TRBJ1-2, with TRBD1 matching 9 bases. The CDR3 spans 13 residues. Losses at the gene ends were 5 bases for V and 7 bases for J; bases not matched to a gene: 5.

This clonotype was seen ten or more times. J is TRBJ2-2 and V is TRBV28; maybe TRBD2 (5 bases). V was shortened by 4 bases and J by 3 bases, with 15 bases between the two germline ends. Per the germline V gene, CDR1 is MDHEN and CDR2 is SYDVKM. The CDR3 length is 16 residues. This CDR3 reads CASSWDNRDYTGELFF. The DNA of the CDR3 is TGTGCCAGCAGTTGGGATAACCGGGATTACACCGGGGAGCTGTTTTTT.

The sample holds many counts of this clonotype. The chain has TRBV28 and TRBJ2-1, with D perhaps matching TRBD1 or TRBD2 (5 bases each). V lost 7 bases and J lost 3, with 13 bases in between. The CDR3 has 14 amino acids. Germline CDR1 MDHEN, CDR2 SYDVKM. CDR3 region: CASTGWGSYNEQFF. The CDR3 DNA is TGTGCCAGCACGGGGTGGGGCAGCTACAATGAGCAGTTCTTC.

This clonotype was detected only a few times. The rearrangement links TRBV15 to TRBJ1-2; the D is unclear. The CDR3 length is 14 residues. V lost 0 bases to trimming and J lost 4 bases, with 9 bases between them. CDR1 is LNHNV and CDR2 is YYDKDF in the germline V gene (reference sequence). The CDR3 bases are TGTGCCACCAGCAGAGAGGCCGGGAGCTATGGCTACACCTTC. Translation gives CATSREAGSYGYTF.

The chain carries TRBV7-2 and TRBJ2-7; 14 bases align to TRBD2. This CDR3 is 14 amino acids long. CDR1 and CDR2 (germline): SGHTA, FQGNSA. Trimming at V came to 6 bases and at J to 5 bases, leaving 3 bases not matched to a gene. CDR3 in amino acids: CASRRTSGRNEQYF. CDR3 DNA sequence: TGTGCCAGCAGACGGACTAGCGGGAGGAACGAGCAGTACTTC.

The chain is built from TRBV6-2 or TRBV6-3 and TRBJ2-3; either TRBD1 or TRBD2 may fit D (5 bases each). V was cut by 2 bases and J by 4 bases, with 16 bases left in between. Germline assignment: CDR1 MNHEY and CDR2 SVGEGT. The CDR3 consists of 16 residues. The CDR3 sequence is CASSYPDTEEADTQYF. CDR3 nucleotides: TGTGCCAGCAGTTACCCGGACACGGAGGAGGCAGATACGCAGTATTTT.

This clonotype was seen many times. The chain joins TRBV28 to TRBJ2-1, with 9 positions matching TRBD1. Germline V gene sequence: CDR1 MDHEN, CDR2 SYDVKM. CDR3 size: 15 residues. The V segment lost 5 bases and the J segment 6 bases; nucleotides outside the gene matches: 8. The DNA for the CDR3 is TGTGCCAGCAGTCGCCCCGGGACAGGGAGCAATGAGCAGTTCTTC. Its translation: CASSRPGTGSNEQFF.

This clonotype was counted at least ten times. The CDR3 here is CASSSGTATGGELFF. CDR3 nucleotide sequence: TGTGCCAGCAGTTCAGGGACAGCGACCGGCGGGGAGCTGTTTTTT. The V and J genes are TRBV28 and TRBJ2-2, with 7 bases matching TRBD1. Germline V CDR1 and CDR2: MDHEN, SYDVKM. This CDR3 has 15 residues. With 4 bases clipped from V and 7 bases from J, the junction kept 9 bases outside the gene matches.

This clonotype was counted between two and nine times. The V gene is TRBV5-1, the J gene TRBJ2-1; 8 bases match TRBD2. This CDR3 is built from 15 residues. Germline CDR1 and CDR2: SGHRS and YFSETQ. Losses at the gene ends were 4 bases for V and 7 bases for J; bases not matched to a gene: 10. CDR3 region: CASSAGGGQWNEQFF. In DNA form, the CDR3 reads TGCGCCAGCAGCGCCGGGGGGGGCCAGTGGAATGAGCAGTTCTTC.

This clonotype showed up just a few times. The V call is TRBV4-1, the J call TRBJ1-1; D gene ambiguous. Trimming removed 8 bases from V and 0 bases from J, with 7 bases in between. Germline V gene data show CDR1 as MGHRA and CDR2 as YSYEKL. The CDR3 contains 12 residues. The CDR3 loop reads CASGRLNTEAFF. DNA for the CDR3: TGCGCCAGCGGTCGGTTGAACACTGAAGCTTTCTTT.

J is TRBJ1-5 and V is TRBV11-3; 9 bases match TRBD1. The V gene's germline CDR1 is SGHNT and CDR2 YENEEA. Losses at the gene ends were 3 bases for V and 6 bases for J; bases not matched to a gene: 6. CDR3 length equals 15 residues. The CDR3 protein is CASSFDRGRGQPQHF. The CDR3 DNA reads as TGTGCCAGCAGCTTCGACAGGGGGAGAGGTCAGCCCCAGCATTTT.

This clonotype was found a few times. CDR3 nucleotides: TGTGCCAGCAGACGGCGAACAGGTTCCCCGGAGACCCAGTACTTC. This codes for CASRRRTGSPETQYF. The rearrangement uses TRBV6-1 and TRBJ2-5; TRBD1 might be the D (5 bases). Germline V gene data show CDR1 as MNHNS and CDR2 as SASEGT. This CDR3 has 15 amino acids. Trimming cost V 6 bases and J 5 bases, with 19 bases left between them.

The J gene is TRBJ1-2, the V gene TRBV30; D call uncertain. Germline CDR1 reads GTSNPN; CDR2 reads SVGIG (reference sequence). This CDR3 is 13 amino acids long. V lost 0 bases to trimming and J lost 2 bases, with 7 bases between them. CDR3 region: CAWSVWGNYGYTF. In DNA form, the CDR3 reads TGTGCCTGGAGTGTCTGGGGAAACTATGGCTACACCTTC. Drawing the rest from reference TRBV30 and TRBJ1-2, the complete variable domain is SQTIHQWPATLVQPVGSPLSLECTVEGTSNPNLYWYRQAAGRGLQLLFYSVGIGQISSEVPQNLSASRPQDRQFILSSKKLLLSDSGFYLCAWSVWGNYGYTFGSGTRLTVV.

There are a few counts of this clonotype. The gene calls are TRBV19 and TRBJ2-7; 9 bases line up with TRBD1. The germline V gene has CDR1 LNHDA and CDR2 SQIVND (reference sequence). The CDR3 has 14 amino acids. Losses at the gene ends were 4 bases for V and 2 bases for J; bases not matched to a gene: 3. This CDR3 is CASSTDRGPYEQYF. CDR3 DNA: TGTGCCAGTAGTACGGACAGGGGCCCCTACGAGCAGTACTTC.

This clonotype was observed a handful of times. The V and J genes are TRBV12-3 or TRBV12-4 and TRBJ1-5; D gene uncertain. V lost 4 bases and J 4 bases, leaving 8 bases between the germline ends. The CDR3 runs to 13 residues. The CDR3 here is CASSSRPNQPQHF. The CDR3 DNA reads TGTGCCAGCAGTTCCAGACCTAATCAGCCCCAGCATTTT.

This clonotype was counted a single time. A read error is possible here, since a much larger clone lies one base away. This rearrangement joins TRBV9 to TRBJ2-5; weak D call: TRBD2 (5 bases). CDR1 and CDR2 from the germline V gene are SGDLS and YYNGEE. CDR3 length equals 14 residues. The germline V and J ends were trimmed by 3 bases and 2 bases, with 11 bases remaining between them. The CDR3 reads CASSAASGQETQYF. CDR3 nucleotides: TGTGCCAGCAGCGCAGCCAGCGGACAAGAGACCCAGTACTTC.

This clonotype was detected a few times. The chain carries TRBV5-1 and TRBJ2-7; the match to TRBD1 covers 9 bases. CDR1 and CDR2 from the germline V gene are SGHRS and YFSETQ. The J segment lost 2 bases and the V segment lost 4 bases, leaving 7 bases of the junction unmatched. This CDR3 contains 15 residues. CDR3 bases: TGCGCCAGCAGCCCAGGGACAGGGAATCCCTACGAGCAGTACTTC. Translation: CASSPGTGNPYEQYF.

This clonotype has more than one count but fewer than ten. The rearrangement uses TRBV5-6 and TRBJ1-2; weak D call: TRBD1 (5 bases). Trimming removed 0 bases from V and 4 bases from J, with 10 bases in between. Germline-derived CDR1 and CDR2 are SGHDT and YYEEEE. The CDR3 has 14 amino acids. This CDR3 reads CASSLGGTIYGYTF. The CDR3 nucleotides read TGTGCCAGCAGCTTGGGCGGGACCATCTATGGCTACACCTTC.

There are a few counts of this clonotype. CDR3 loop: CASRSHREWGYNEQFF. The CDR3 bases are TGTGCCAGCAGATCTCACAGGGAGTGGGGCTACAATGAGCAGTTCTTC. The rearrangement links TRBV6-2 or TRBV6-3 to TRBJ2-1, with D possibly being TRBD1 (6 bases). Trimming stripped 6 bases from V and 3 bases from J, with 18 bases between. Germline assignment: CDR1 MNHEY and CDR2 SVGEGT. The CDR3 is 16 amino acids.

The chain joins TRBV19 to TRBJ1-2, with D perhaps matching TRBD1 (5 bases). The CDR3 covers 12 residues. The germline V gene has CDR1 LNHDA and CDR2 SQIVND (reference sequence). The ends were cut back, 7 bases at V and 4 bases at J, with 10 bases in the middle. CDR3 DNA: TGTGCCAGTACGGTCGGGACCTATGGCTACACCTTC. Its protein is CASTVGTYGYTF.

The CDR3 DNA follows: TGCGCCAGCAGCTTGGAACAGAGACCCTACGAGCAGTACTTC. Amino acid sequence: CASSLEQRPYEQYF. The chain links TRBV5-1 to TRBJ2-7, with D hard to call. V dropped 0 bases and J dropped 2 bases, with 9 bases sitting between them. The germline V gene encodes CDR1 SGHRS and CDR2 YFSETQ. The CDR3 spans 14 residues. The full variable domain, its missing parts supplied by reference TRBV5-1 and TRBJ2-7, is KAGVTQTPRYLIKTRGQQVTLSCSPISGHRSVSWYQQTPGQGLQFLFEYFSETQRNKGNFPGRFSGRQFSNSRSEMNVSTLELGDSALYLCASSLEQRPYEQYFGPGTRLTVT.